This T cell receptor beta chain came from a study of blood T cell repertoires in COVID-19. The overall study: The cDNA or gDNA used as material had been derived from T cells, B-cell-depleted T cells, or PBMCs.

The cohort comprised adults aged about 18 to 100 years residing in approximately 25 US areas. Cohort 3 recovered donors had two negative PCRs, clearance, or symptom resolution. This clone occurred a few times. Repertoires were generated with immunoSEQ multiplex PCR, while TCRdb's copy carries only in-frame clones and drops some. The table shows approximately 150,000 clones, with about four fifths occurring only once. The sequence came from a man aged 60-69 years who had recovered from COVID-19. Sequenced: PBMCs or T cells enriched from blood (not recorded which).

The CDR3 sequence: CASSPRTAYNSGANVLTF. CDR3 nucleotide sequence: TGTGCCAGCAGCCCCCGGACAGCATACAACTCTGGGGCCAACGTCCTGACTTTC. The V gene is TRBV5-5, the J gene TRBJ2-6, with D possibly matching TRBD1 (6 bases). CDR3 length: 18 amino acids. The germline V gene encodes CDR1 SGHKS and CDR2 YYEKEE (reference sequence). The V end was cut by 4 bases, the J end by 0 bases, with 17 bases between.